This T cell receptor (beta chain) was recorded in a study of blood T cell repertoires in COVID-19. For the study at large: The study drew acute and convalescent COVID-19 samples from the United States, Italy and Spain. Sources were T cells, B-cell-depleted T cells, or PBMCs; the material itself was cDNA or gDNA.

V lost 3 bases to trimming and J lost 2 bases, with 15 bases between them. Germline CDR1 SGDLS, CDR2 YYNGEE. The CDR3 sequence is 15 residues long. This clone was observed a single time. Authors' data handling: Reference gene primer amplification yielded estimated nucleated cell counts. The repertoire was sequenced with immunoSEQ multiplex PCR; TCRdb's copy has only in-frame clones and lacks some. Clonal size and the V and J genes are those of that table, whereas D and trimming came from the DNA. The sample contains about 270,000 clones, around nine tenths of which appear only once. This TCR derives from a woman aged 70-85 years with COVID-19, enrolled during active disease. Sequenced material: peripheral blood. J is TRBJ2-7 and V is TRBV9; possible D gene TRBD1, 6 bases. In nucleotides, the CDR3 is TGTGCCAGCAGCGACTGGACAGCCCTAACCTACGAGCAGTACTTC. It encodes CASSDWTALTYEQYF.